This T cell receptor (beta chain) originates from a study of cytotoxic CD8 clonotypes in ibrutinib-treated CLL. Study results and limitations: Clonality grew at ibrutinib response; at progression, it decreased back toward baseline. On treatment, the uncommon public clonotypes contracted or remained stable.

This clone was seen repeatedly, ten times or more. Its target is unknown. A far larger clone is off by one base, so a read error is likely. The table came from immunoSEQ multiplex PCR; TCRdb's copy has only in-frame clones and leaves some out. In the table there are approximately 150,000 clones, roughly 77% of which are singletons. This TCR came from a human donor with chronic lymphocytic leukemia. The specimen was PBMCs, collected after 12 months of ibrutinib treatment.

CDR3 sequence reads: CASSLDQGAGGELFF. CDR3 in DNA: TGTGCCAGCAGCTTAGATCAGGGGGCGGGCGGGGAGCTGTTTTTT. The V and J genes are TRBV7-6 and TRBJ2-2; TRBD1 aligns across 8 bases. J gave up 7 bases and V 1 base, and 5 bases lay outside the gene matches. Germline-derived CDR1 and CDR2 are SGHVS and FNYEAQ. This CDR3 spans 15 amino acids.